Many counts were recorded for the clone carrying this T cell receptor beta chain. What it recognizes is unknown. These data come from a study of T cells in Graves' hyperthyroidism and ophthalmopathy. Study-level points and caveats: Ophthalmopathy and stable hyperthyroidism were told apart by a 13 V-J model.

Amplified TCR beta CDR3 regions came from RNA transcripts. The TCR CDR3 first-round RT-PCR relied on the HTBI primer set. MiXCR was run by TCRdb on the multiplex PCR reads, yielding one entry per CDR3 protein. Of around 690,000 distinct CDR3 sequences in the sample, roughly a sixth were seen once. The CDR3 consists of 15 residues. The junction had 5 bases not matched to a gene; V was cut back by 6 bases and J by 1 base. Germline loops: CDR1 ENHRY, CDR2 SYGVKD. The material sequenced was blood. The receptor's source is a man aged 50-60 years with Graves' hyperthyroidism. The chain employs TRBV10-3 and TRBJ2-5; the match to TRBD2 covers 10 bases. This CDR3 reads CAIRDGTSAQETQYF. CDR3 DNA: TGTGCCATCAGAGACGGGACTAGCGCCCAAGAGACCCAGTACTTC.